This T cell receptor beta chain is drawn from a study of shared clonotypes between healthy human individuals. The naive CD8 fraction comprised CD45RO-negative cells positively selected for CCR7 and excluded terminally differentiated effector memory CD45RA+ cells. This CDR3 region has 14 residues. Germline V CDR1 and CDR2: LGHNT, FRNRAP. Deletions cut 4 bases from V and 0 bases from J, with 9 bases between. Clones were sequenced by immunoSEQ multiplex PCR, and TCRdb holds only the in-frame ones, with some missing. The sample includes approximately 2,200,000 clones, about 93% of them seen just once. The sample consisted of naive CD8+ T cells from PBMCs. The chain carries TRBV12-5 and TRBJ1-1; a possible D gene is TRBD1 (5 bases). The clonotype comes from a man between 18 and 35 years old in good health. Some clones in this sample may be carry-over from other donors' samples. CDR3 sequence reads: CASGWGGMNTEAFF. CDR3 sequence (DNA): TGTGCTAGTGGTTGGGGCGGGATGAACACTGAAGCTTTCTTT.